The clone carrying this TCR beta chain was observed a handful of times. What it binds is not known. This sample was included in a study of cytotoxic CD8 clonotypes in ibrutinib-treated CLL. Roughly 1.8 micrograms of genomic DNA came from cryopreserved PBMCs for TCR beta libraries. Trimming removed 0 bases from V and 8 bases from J, with 12 bases in between. The V gene's germline CDR1 is SGHRS and CDR2 YFSETQ. The CDR3 extends over 15 amino acids. Target depth was 1 in 200,000 to 1 in 1 million T cells, about 10x per clonotype. Assay: immunoSEQ multiplex PCR; the TCRdb copy retains only in-frame clones and omits some. The sample records about 68,000 clones, approximately 70% being singletons. Study-wide findings and caveats: Baseline levels of clonality went above those of age-matched healthy donors and moved with circulating CD8+ T-cell counts.

This material consisted of PBMCs, taken after 12 months of ibrutinib treatment. The receptor comes from a human donor with chronic lymphocytic leukemia. The chain recombines TRBV5-1 with TRBJ1-6, with D perhaps matching TRBD1 (6 bases). CDR3 residues: CASSLAGTLDSPLHF. CDR3 coding DNA: TGCGCCAGCAGCTTGGCCGGGACATTGGATTCACCCCTCCACTTT.